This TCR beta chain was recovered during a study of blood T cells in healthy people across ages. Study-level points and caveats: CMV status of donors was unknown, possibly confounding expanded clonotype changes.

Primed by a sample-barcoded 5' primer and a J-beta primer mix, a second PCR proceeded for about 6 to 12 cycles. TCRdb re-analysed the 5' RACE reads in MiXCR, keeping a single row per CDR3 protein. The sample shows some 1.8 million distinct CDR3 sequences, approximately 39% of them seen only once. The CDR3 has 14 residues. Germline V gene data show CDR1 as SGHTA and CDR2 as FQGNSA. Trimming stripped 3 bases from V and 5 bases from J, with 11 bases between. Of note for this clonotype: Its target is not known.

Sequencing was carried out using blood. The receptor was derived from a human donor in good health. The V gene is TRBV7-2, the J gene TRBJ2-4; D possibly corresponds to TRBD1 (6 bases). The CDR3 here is CASSFQGGENIQYF. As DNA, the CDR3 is TGTGCCAGCAGCTTTCAAGGGGGAGAAAACATTCAGTACTTC.